The sequence of this TCR beta chain was determined in a study of blood T cell repertoires in COVID-19. This clone was observed a single time. Sequencing was performed with immunoSEQ multiplex PCR; in TCRdb, only in-frame clones are kept and a portion is missing. There are over 80,000 clones in the sample; about four fifths occur only once, and about 15% lies in the top ten. Material: peripheral blood. This sequence originates from a woman aged 55-69 years with acute or convalescent COVID-19.

The CDR3 coding sequence is TGCGCCAGCAGTCCCCCCCCGGGACAGAATACCTACGAGCAGTACTTC. Protein product: CASSPPPGQNTYEQYF. The V gene is TRBV23-1, the J gene TRBJ2-7; 7 bases match TRBD1. TRBV23-1 is assigned to the ORF class and has an uncertain function. The CDR3 consists of 16 residues. The V and J ends lost 4 bases and 2 bases, in that order; junction bases with no gene match: 11.